Sequencing of this T cell receptor beta chain was carried out in a study of blood T cell repertoires in COVID-19. Study-wide context: COVID-19 samples collected from the United States, Italy and Spain covered acute and convalescent phases. In each case, the material was cDNA or gDNA derived from T cells, B-cell-depleted T cells, or PBMCs.

The repertoire was sequenced with immunoSEQ multiplex PCR; TCRdb's copy has only in-frame clones and lacks some. The table shows about 46,000 clones, with approximately 89% occurring only once. The CDR3 extends over 17 amino acids. V gave up 5 bases and J gave up 0 bases, with 16 bases separating them. Per germline, CDR1 MNHEY and CDR2 SMNVEV (reference sequence). Material: peripheral blood. The V and J genes are TRBV27 and TRBJ2-2; D perhaps matches TRBD1 (6 bases). The TCR sequence derives from a man aged 60-69 years with acute or convalescent COVID-19. The DNA of the CDR3 is TGTGCCAGCAGTCCCTCCTGGACAGCCTCGAACACCGGGGAGCTGTTTTTT. It translates to CASSPSWTASNTGELFF.